This TCR beta chain was observed in a study of T cell responses to AZD1222 COVID-19 vaccine. V was pared by 5 bases and J by 5 bases, with 12 bases between. The CDR3 length is 13 residues. Libraries were prepared by immunoSEQ multiplex PCR; TCRdb keeps only in-frame clonotypes and omits some of them. The sample includes roughly 120,000 clones, approximately 94% seen only once; the top ten take under 7.5%. The TCR originated in an adult in good health. The material was peripheral blood, obtained on day 0 of AZD1222 vaccination. The chain uses TRBV12-3 or TRBV12-4 and TRBJ2-5; maybe TRBD2 (5 bases). In DNA, the CDR3 is TGTGCCAGCAGTATGATCCGCGGGGAGACCCAGTACTTC. Its protein is CASSMIRGETQYF.